The clone carrying this TCR beta chain was counted once. The data derive from a study of blood T cell repertoires in COVID-19. Study-level information: T cells, B-cell-depleted T cells, or PBMCs provided the cDNA or gDNA that served as material.

Per the original methods: The authors estimated nucleated cell counts from reference gene primer amplification. The method was immunoSEQ multiplex PCR; TCRdb's version includes in-frame clones alone and lacks a portion of them. V and J calls and clone size are those listed in that table; D and trimming were worked out from the DNA. The sample has some 210,000 clones; around 82% are singletons. The clonotype comes from a man aged 50 or older with active or convalescent COVID-19. The sample consisted of peripheral blood.

The CDR3 sequence is CAIRPTGLRGYEQYF. The CDR3 bases are TGTGCCATCAGACCTACAGGGCTACGGGGTTACGAGCAGTACTTC. V and J are TRBV10-3 and TRBJ2-7; weak D call: TRBD1 (6 bases). Germline CDR1 is ENHRY and CDR2 is SYGVKD. The V and J ends lost 6 bases and 4 bases respectively, with 19 bases between them. The CDR3 totals 15 residues.